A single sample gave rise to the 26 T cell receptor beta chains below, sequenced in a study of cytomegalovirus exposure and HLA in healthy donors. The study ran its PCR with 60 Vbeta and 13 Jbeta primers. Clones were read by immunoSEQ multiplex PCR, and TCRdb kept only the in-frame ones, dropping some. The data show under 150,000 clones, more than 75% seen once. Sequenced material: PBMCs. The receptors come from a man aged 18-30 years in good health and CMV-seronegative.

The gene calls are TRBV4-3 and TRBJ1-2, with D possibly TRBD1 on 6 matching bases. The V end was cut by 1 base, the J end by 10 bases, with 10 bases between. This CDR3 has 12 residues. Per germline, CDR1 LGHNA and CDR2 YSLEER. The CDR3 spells CASSQVGGYYTF. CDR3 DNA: TGCGCCAGCAGCCAAGTAGGGGGATACTACACCTTC.

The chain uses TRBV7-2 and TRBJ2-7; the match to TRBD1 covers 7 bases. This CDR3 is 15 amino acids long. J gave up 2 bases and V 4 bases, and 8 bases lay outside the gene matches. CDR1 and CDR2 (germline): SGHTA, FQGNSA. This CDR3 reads CASSSPTGRTYEQYF. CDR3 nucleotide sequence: TGTGCCAGCAGCTCCCCGACAGGGAGAACCTACGAGCAGTACTTC.

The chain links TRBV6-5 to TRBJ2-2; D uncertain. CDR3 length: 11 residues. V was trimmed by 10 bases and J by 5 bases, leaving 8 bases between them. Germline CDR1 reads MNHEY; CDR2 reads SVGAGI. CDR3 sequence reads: CATFRTGELFF. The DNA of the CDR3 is TGTGCCACCTTCCGTACCGGGGAGCTGTTTTTT.

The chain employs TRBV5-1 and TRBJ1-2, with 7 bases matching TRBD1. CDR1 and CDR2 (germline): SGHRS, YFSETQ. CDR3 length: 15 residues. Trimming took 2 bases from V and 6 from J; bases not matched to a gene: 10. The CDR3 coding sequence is TGCGCCAGCAGCTTCACCGGGACAGCAAGTGATGGCTACACCTTC. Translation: CASSFTGTASDGYTF.

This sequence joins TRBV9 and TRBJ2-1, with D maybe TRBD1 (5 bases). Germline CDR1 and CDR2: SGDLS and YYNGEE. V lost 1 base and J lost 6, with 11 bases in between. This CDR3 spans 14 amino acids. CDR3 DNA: TGTGCCAGCAGCGTATCCCTGGGGCTCAATGAGCAGTTCTTC. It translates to CASSVSLGLNEQFF.

The CDR3 loop reads CASSRTGGYTDTQYF. DNA of the CDR3: TGCGCCAGCAGCAGGACAGGGGGCTACACAGATACGCAGTATTTT. This rearrangement joins TRBV5-1 to TRBJ2-3; TRBD1 agrees at 11 bases. With 4 bases clipped from V and 2 bases from J, the junction kept 3 bases outside the gene matches. The CDR3 spans 15 residues. Germline V CDR1 and CDR2: SGHRS, YFSETQ.

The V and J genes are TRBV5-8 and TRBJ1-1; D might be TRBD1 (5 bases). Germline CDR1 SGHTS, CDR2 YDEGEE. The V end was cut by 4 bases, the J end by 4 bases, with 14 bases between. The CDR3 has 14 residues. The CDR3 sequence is CASSHMGGSTEAFF. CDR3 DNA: TGTGCCAGCAGCCATATGGGGGGTTCCACTGAAGCTTTCTTT.

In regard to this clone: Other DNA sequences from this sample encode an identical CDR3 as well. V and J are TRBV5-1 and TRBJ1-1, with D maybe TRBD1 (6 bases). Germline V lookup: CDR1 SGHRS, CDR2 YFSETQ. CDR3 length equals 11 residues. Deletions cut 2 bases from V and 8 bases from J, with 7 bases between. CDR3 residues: CASSLGGEAFF. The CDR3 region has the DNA TGCGCCAGCAGCTTAGGGGGAGAAGCTTTCTTT.

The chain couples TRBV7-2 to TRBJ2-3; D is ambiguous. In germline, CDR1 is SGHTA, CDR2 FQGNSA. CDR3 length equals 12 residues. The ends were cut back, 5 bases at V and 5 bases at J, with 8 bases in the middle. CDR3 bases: TGTGCCAGCAGCCCCAGACAAGATACGCAGTATTTT. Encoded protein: CASSPRQDTQYF. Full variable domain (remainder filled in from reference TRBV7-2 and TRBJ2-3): GAGVSQSPSNKVTEKGKDVELRCDPISGHTALYWYRQSLGQGLEFLIYFQGNSAPDKSGLPSDRFSAERTGGSVSTLTIQRTQQEDSAVYLCASSPRQDTQYFGPGTRLTVL.

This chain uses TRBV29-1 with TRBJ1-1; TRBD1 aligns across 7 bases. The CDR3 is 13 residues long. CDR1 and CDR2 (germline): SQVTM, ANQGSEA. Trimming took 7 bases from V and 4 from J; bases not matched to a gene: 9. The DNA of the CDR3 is TGCAGCGCCGAGGGGGCGCTCGGCACTGAAGCTTTCTTT. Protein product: CSAEGALGTEAFF.

DNA of the CDR3: TGTGCCAGCAGCGTAGCCCCTATAGGACAGAACACTGAAGCTTTCTTT. As protein: CASSVAPIGQNTEAFF. The V and J genes are TRBV9 and TRBJ1-1; possibly TRBD1 for D (5 bases). The length of the CDR3 is 16 residues. V dropped 0 bases and J dropped 1 base, with 13 bases sitting between them. Germline V gene lookup returns CDR1 SGDLS and CDR2 YYNGEE.

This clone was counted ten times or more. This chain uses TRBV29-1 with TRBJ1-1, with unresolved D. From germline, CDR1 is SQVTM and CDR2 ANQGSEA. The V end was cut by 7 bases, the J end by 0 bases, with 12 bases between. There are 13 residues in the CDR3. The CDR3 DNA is TGCAGCGCGAATCGGGGAATGAACACTGAAGCTTTCTTT. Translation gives CSANRGMNTEAFF.

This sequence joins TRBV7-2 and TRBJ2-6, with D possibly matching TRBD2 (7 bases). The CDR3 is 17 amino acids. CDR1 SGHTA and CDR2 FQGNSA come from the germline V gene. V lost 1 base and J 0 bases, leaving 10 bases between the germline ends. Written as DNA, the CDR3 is TGTGCCAGCAGCTTAGAGGGGGGGTTCTCTGGGGCCAACGTCCTGACTTTC. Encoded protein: CASSLEGGFSGANVLTF.

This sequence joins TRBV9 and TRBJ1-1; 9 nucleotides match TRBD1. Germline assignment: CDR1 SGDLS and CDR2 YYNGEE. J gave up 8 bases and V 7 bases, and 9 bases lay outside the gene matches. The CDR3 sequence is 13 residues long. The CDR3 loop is CASADGTGKEAFF. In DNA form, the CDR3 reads TGTGCCAGCGCCGACGGGACAGGGAAGGAAGCTTTCTTT. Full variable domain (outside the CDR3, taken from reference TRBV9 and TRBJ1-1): DSGVTQTPKHLITATGQRVTLRCSPRSGDLSVYWYQQSLDQGLQFLIQYYNGEERAKGNILERFSAQQFPDLHSELNLSSLELGDSALYFCASADGTGKEAFFGQGTRLTVV.

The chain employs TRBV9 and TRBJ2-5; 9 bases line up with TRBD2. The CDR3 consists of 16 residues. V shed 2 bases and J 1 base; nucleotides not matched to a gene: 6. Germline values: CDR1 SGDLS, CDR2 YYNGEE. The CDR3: CASSVGRAGGQETQYF. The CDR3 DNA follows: TGTGCCAGCAGCGTCGGCCGAGCGGGGGGCCAAGAGACCCAGTACTTC.

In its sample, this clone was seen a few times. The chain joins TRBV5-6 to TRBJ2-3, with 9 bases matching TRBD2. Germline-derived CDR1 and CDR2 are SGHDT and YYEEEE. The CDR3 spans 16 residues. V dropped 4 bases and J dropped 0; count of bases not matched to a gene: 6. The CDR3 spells CASSSPGLASTDTQYF. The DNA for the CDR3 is TGTGCCAGCAGCAGCCCGGGACTAGCTAGCACAGATACGCAGTATTTT.

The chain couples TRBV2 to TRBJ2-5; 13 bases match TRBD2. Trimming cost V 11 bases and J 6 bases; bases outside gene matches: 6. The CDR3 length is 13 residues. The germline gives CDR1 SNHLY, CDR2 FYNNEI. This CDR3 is CASGLAGLKTQYF. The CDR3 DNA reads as TGTGCCTCGGGACTAGCGGGGTTAAAGACCCAGTACTTC.

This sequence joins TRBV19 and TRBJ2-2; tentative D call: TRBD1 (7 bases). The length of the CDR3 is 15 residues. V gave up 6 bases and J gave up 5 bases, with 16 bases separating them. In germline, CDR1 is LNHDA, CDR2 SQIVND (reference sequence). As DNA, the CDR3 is TGTGCCAGTAGGATGGAGGGGGCGGGGACCGGGGAGCTGTTTTTT. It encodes CASRMEGAGTGELFF. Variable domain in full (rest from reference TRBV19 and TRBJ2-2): DGGITQSPKYLFRKEGQNVTLSCEQNLNHDAMYWYRQDPGQGLRLIYYSQIVNDFQKGDIAEGYSVSREKKESFPLTVTSAQKNPTAFYLCASRMEGAGTGELFFGEGSRLTVL.

The CDR3: CSALGHLQNYGYTF. CDR3 bases: TGCAGCGCCCTGGGACACCTCCAGAACTATGGCTACACCTTC. The J gene is TRBJ1-2, the V gene TRBV29-1; TRBD1 might be the D (6 bases). Trimming took off 7 bases at V and 2 bases at J, with 17 bases between the two ends. This CDR3 contains 14 residues. CDR1 SQVTM and CDR2 ANQGSEA come from the germline V gene.

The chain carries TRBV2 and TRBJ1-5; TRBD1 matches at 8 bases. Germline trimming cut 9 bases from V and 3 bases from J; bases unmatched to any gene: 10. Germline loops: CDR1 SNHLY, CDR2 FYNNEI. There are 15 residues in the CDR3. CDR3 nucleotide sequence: TGTGCCAGTCATCGATTGACAGGGGTCAATCAGCCCCAGCATTTT. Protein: CASHRLTGVNQPQHF. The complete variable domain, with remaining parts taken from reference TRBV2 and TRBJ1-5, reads EPEVTQTPSHQVTQMGQEVILRCVPISNHLYFYWYRQILGQKVEFLVSFYNNEISEKSEIFDDQFSVERPDGSNFTLKIRSTKLEDSAMYFCASHRLTGVNQPQHFGDGTRLSIL.

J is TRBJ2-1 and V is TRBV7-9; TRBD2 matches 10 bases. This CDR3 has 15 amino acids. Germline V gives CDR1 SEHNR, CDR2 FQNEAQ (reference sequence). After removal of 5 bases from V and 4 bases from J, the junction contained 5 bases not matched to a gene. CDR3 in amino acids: CASSTLAGVYNEQFF. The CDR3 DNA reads TGTGCCAGCAGCACCCTAGCGGGGGTGTACAATGAGCAGTTCTTC.

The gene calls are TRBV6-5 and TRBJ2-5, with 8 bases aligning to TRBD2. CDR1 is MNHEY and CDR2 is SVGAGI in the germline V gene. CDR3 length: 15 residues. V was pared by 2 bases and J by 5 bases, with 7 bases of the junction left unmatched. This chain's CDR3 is CASSYVGGGGETQYF. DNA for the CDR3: TGTGCCAGCAGTTACGTCGGGGGGGGAGGGGAGACCCAGTACTTC.

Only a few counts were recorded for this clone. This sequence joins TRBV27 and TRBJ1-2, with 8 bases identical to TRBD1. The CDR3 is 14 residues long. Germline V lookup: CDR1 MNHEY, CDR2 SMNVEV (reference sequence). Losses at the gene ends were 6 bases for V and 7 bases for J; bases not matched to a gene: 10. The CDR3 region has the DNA TGTGCCAGCAGGCCCCCCACAGGGGGAGGTGGCTACACCTTC. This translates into CASRPPTGGGGYTF.

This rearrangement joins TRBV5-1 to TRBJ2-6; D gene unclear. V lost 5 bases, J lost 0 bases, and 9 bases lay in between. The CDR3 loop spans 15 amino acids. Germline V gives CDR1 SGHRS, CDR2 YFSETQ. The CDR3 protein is CASRAALSGANVLTF. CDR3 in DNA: TGCGCCAGCAGGGCGGCTCTCTCTGGGGCCAACGTCCTGACTTTC.

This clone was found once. The CDR3 DNA sequence: TGCGCCAGCAGCTGGGGGGGGACTAGCGGGGGCTACGAGCAGTACTTC. This codes for CASSWGGTSGGYEQYF. The J gene is TRBJ2-5, the V gene TRBV5-1; 14 bases match TRBD2. The J call is in doubt because the DNA end fits TRBJ2-7 better. Germline V gene data show CDR1 as SGHRS and CDR2 as YFSETQ. The CDR3 runs 16 residues.

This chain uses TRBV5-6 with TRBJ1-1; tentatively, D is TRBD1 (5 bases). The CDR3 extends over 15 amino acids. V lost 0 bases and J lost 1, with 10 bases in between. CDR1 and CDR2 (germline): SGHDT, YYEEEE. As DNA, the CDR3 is TGTGCCAGCAGCTTGGGGATAACAGGGAACACTGAAGCTTTCTTT. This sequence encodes CASSLGITGNTEAFF. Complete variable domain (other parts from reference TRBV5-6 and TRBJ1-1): DAGVTQSPTHLIKTRGQQVTLRCSPKSGHDTVSWYQQALGQGPQFIFQYYEEEERQRGNFPDRFSGHQFPNYSSELNVNALLLGDSALYLCASSLGITGNTEAFFGQGTRLTVV.